What follows are 8 T cell receptor beta chains derived from one specimen sequenced in a study of graft-versus-host responses after intestinal transplantation. Their antigens are not known. Repertoires were generated with immunoSEQ multiplex PCR, while TCRdb's copy carries only in-frame clones and drops some. The sample comprises roughly 110,000 clones, approximately 93% of which are singletons, and roughly 1% rests with the top ten. Here the sequenced sample was unstimulated CD8+ T cells sorted from spleen or lymph node cells, taken before transplant. All receptors come from a human donor who was the organ donor for an intestinal transplant.

Points on this clone: The junction differs from germline at one of its ends, possibly a read error. The chain combines TRBV7-7 with TRBJ2-7; possibly TRBD2 for D (5 bases). This CDR3 region has 15 residues. Germline V gene lookup returns CDR1 SSHAT and CDR2 FNYEAQ (reference sequence). For the CDR3, the DNA is TGTGCTAGCAGCCTCGCCCGGGATTCCTGTTACGAGCAGTACTTC. Its translation: CASSLARDSCYEQYF.

The table lists this clone with a count of one. The chain links TRBV6-4 to TRBJ2-7; no clear D gene. This CDR3 spans 12 amino acids. Trimming took off 4 bases at V and 1 base at J, with 5 bases between the two ends. CDR1 and CDR2 from the germline V gene are MRHNA and SNTAGT. This CDR3 reads CASSGQSYEQYF. The CDR3 region has the DNA TGTGCCAGCAGTGGACAATCCTACGAGCAGTACTTC.

CDR3 bases: TGTGCCAGCAGTTCGCACGGACCCCAAGAGACCCAGTACTTC. Translation: CASSSHGPQETQYF. This chain connects TRBV28 to TRBJ2-5; no reliable D call. CDR1 MDHEN and CDR2 SYDVKM come from the germline V gene. Trimming removed 4 bases at V and 1 base at J, with 10 bases between. The CDR3 has 14 residues.

V is TRBV7-2 and J is TRBJ2-7; D unclear. Germline V gene lookup returns CDR1 SGHTA and CDR2 FQGNSA. V was cut by 5 bases and J by 4 bases, with 12 bases left in between. The CDR3 contains 13 residues. The CDR3 spells CASSVSLGYEQYF. The CDR3 nucleotides are TGTGCCAGCAGCGTATCCCTAGGGTACGAGCAGTACTTC.

This chain uses TRBV28 with TRBJ2-5, with TRBD1 matching 8 bases. The CDR3 runs to 13 residues. The junction had 2 bases not matched to a gene; V was cut back by 5 bases and J by 3 bases. Germline V gives CDR1 MDHEN, CDR2 SYDVKM. The CDR3 protein is CASSPTGEETQYF. The DNA of the CDR3 is TGTGCCAGCAGTCCGACAGGGGAAGAGACCCAGTACTTC.

This sequence joins TRBV2 and TRBJ2-1; 15 bases fit TRBD2. Germline assignment: CDR1 SNHLY and CDR2 FYNNEI. There are 18 residues in the CDR3. The V and J ends lost 5 bases and 1 base, in that order; junction bases with no gene match: 6. CDR3 loop: CASSRTSGRASSYNEQFF. In DNA, the CDR3 is TGTGCCAGCAGTCGGACTAGCGGGAGGGCCAGTTCCTACAATGAGCAGTTCTTC.

The CDR3 DNA reads TGTGCCAGCAGACCATCCGGGACAGGGGGCTACGAGCAGTACTTC. Its protein is CASRPSGTGGYEQYF. The genes are TRBV28 and TRBJ2-7; 11 bases line up with TRBD1. Germline V gene sequence: CDR1 MDHEN, CDR2 SYDVKM. Germline trimming cut 6 bases from V and 3 bases from J; bases unmatched to any gene: 7. CDR3 length: 15 amino acids.

This chain links TRBV5-4 with TRBJ2-7; D is possibly TRBD1 (6 bases). The V end lost 1 base, the J end lost 3 bases, and 14 bases lay between the germline ends. CDR1 and CDR2 (germline): SGHNT, YYREEE (reference sequence). The CDR3 is 15 amino acids. Here the CDR3 reads CASSLQGYGDYEQYF. The CDR3 region has the DNA TGTGCCAGCAGCTTGCAGGGGTATGGTGACTACGAGCAGTACTTC.